This TCR beta chain was retrieved from a study of monozygotic twins with inflammatory bowel disease. About this clonotype: The antigen is unknown.

This CDR3 is 17 amino acids long. Germline CDR1 and CDR2: SGHRS and YFSETQ. Study-wide results and limits: Among twins, concordant and discordant pairs did not differ in repertoire similarity, possibly from limited power.

After re-calling the 5' RACE reads, TCRdb lists one entry per CDR3 protein, DNA absent. This listing includes around 380,000 distinct CDR3 sequences. This TCR derives from a human donor with ulcerative colitis or Crohn's disease, or a healthy co-twin of an affected twin (not recorded which). Sequencing input: blood. V usage is TRBV5-1 and J usage is TRBJ2-5; TCRdb indicates TRBD1, and absent DNA this call remains unverified. The CDR3: CASSLGLAVSSGETQYF.